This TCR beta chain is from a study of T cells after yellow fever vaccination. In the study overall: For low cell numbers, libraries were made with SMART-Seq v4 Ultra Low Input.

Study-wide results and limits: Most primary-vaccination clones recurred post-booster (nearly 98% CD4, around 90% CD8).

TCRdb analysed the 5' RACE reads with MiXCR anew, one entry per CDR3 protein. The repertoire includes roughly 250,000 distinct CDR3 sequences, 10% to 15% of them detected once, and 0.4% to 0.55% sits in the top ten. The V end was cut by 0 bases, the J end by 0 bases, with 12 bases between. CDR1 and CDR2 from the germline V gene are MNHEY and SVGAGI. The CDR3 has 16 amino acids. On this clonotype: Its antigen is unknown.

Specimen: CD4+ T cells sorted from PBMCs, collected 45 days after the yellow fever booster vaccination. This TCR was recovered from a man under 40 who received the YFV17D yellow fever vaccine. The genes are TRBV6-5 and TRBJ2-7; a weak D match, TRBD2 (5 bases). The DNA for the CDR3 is TGTGCCAGCAGTTACTCACAAGCGGAGAACTCCTACGAGCAGTACTTC. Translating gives CASSYSQAENSYEQYF.